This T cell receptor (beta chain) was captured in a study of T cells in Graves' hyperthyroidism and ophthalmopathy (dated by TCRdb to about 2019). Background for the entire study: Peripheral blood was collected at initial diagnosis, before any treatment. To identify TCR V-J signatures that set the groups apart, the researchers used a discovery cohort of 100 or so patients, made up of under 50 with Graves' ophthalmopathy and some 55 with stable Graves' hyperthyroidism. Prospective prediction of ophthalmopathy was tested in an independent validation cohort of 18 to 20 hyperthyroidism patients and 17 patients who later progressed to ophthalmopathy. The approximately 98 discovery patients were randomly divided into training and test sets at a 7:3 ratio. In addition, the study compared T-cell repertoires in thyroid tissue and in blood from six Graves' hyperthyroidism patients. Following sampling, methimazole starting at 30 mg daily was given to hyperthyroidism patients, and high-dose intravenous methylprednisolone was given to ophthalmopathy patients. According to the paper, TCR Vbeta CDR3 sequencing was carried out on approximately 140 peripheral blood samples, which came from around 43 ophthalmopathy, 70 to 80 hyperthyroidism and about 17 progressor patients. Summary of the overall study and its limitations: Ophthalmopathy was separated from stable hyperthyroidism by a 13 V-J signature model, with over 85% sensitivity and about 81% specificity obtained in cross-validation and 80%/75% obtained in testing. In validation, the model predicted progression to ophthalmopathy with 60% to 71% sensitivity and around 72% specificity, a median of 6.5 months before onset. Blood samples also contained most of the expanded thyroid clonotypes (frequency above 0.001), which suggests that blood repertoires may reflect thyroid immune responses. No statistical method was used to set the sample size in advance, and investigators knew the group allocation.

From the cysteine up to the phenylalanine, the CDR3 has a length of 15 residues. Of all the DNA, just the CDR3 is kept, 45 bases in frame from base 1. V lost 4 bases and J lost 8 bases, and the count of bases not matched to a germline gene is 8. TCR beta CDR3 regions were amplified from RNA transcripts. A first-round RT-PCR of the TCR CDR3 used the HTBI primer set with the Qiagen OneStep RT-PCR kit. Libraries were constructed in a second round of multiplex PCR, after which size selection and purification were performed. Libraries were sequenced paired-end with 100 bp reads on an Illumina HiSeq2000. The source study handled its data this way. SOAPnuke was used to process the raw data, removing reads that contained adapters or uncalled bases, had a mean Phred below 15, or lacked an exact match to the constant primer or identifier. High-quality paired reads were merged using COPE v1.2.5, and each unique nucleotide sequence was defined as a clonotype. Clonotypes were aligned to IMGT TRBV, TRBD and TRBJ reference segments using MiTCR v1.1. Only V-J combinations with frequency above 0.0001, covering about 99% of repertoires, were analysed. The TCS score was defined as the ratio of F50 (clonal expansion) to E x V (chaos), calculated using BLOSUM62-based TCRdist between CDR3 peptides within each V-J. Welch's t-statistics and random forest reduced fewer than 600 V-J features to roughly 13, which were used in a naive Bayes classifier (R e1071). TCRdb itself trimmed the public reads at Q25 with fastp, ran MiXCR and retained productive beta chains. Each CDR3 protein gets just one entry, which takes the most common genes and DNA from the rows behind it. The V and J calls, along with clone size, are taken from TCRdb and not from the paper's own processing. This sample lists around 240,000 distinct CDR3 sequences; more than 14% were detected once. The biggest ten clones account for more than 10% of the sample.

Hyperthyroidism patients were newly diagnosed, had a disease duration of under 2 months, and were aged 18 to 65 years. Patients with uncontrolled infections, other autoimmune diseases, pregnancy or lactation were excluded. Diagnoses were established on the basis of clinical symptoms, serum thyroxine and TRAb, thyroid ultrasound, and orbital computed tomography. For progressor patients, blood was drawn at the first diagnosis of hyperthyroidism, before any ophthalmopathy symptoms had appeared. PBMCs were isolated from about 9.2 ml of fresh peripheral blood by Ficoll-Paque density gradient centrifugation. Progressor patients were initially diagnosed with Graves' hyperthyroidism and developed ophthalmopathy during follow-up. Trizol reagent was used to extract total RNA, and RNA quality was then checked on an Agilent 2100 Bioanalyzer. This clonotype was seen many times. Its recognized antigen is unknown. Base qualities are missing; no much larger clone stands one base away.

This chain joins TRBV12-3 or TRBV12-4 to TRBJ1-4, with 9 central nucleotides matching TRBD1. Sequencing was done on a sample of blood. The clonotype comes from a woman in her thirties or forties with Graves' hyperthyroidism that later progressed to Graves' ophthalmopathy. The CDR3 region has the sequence CASSSETGGQEKLFF. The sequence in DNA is TGTGCCAGCAGTTCGGAGACAGGGGGGCAGGAAAAACTGTTTTTT.